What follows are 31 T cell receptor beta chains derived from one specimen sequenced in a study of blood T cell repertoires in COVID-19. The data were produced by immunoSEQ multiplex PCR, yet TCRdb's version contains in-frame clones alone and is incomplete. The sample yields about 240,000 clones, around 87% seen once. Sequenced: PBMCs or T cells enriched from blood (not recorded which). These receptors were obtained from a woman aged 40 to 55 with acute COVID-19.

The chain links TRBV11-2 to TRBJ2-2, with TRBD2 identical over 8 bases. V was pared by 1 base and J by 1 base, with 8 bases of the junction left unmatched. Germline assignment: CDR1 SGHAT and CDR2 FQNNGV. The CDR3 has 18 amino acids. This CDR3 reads CASSLGGLSGRNTGELFF. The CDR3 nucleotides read TGTGCCAGCAGCTTAGGGGGCTTGAGCGGGAGGAACACCGGGGAGCTGTTTTTT.

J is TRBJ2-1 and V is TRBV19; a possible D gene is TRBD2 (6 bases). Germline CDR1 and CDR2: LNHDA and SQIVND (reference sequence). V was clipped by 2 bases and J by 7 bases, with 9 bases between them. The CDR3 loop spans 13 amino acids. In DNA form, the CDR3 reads TGTGCCAGTAGTATATCGCGGGAAAATGAGCAGTTCTTC. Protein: CASSISRENEQFF.

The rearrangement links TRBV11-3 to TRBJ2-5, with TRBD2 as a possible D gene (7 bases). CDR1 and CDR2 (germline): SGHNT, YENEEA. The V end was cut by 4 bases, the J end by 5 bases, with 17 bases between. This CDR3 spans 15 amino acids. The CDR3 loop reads CASSWGGGRSETQYF. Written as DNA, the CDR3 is TGTGCCAGCAGCTGGGGGGGCGGGAGATCGGAGACCCAGTACTTC.

CDR3 nucleotide sequence: TGCGCCAGCAGTGAGTCTCCTTCACCAGGCGATGAGCAGTTCTTC. This sequence encodes CASSESPSPGDEQFF. The chain links TRBV10-1 to TRBJ2-1; D is uncertain. Germline-derived CDR1 and CDR2 are WNHNN and SYGVQD (reference sequence). Trimming pared 0 bases from V and 8 bases from J, leaving 14 bases between. This CDR3 region has 15 residues.

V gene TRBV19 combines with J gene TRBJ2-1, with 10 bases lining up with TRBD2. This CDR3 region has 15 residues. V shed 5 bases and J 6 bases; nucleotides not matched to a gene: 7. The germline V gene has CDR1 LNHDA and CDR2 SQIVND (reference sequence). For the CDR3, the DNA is TGTGCCAGTAGTCCCCGGCTAGCGGGAGCCAATGAGCAGTTCTTC. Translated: CASSPRLAGANEQFF.

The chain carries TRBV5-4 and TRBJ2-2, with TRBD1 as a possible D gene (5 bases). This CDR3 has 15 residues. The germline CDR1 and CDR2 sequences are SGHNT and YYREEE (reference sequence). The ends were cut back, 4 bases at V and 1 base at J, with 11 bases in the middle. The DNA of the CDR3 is TGTGCCAGCAGCCCATGGCAGGGGAACACCGGGGAGCTGTTTTTT. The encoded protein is CASSPWQGNTGELFF.

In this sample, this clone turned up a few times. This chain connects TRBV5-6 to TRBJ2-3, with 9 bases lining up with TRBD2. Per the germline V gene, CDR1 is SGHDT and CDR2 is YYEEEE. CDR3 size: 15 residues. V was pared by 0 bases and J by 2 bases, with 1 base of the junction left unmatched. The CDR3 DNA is TGTGCCAGCAGCTTGGGACTAGCGGCCACAGATACGCAGTATTTT. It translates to CASSLGLAATDTQYF.

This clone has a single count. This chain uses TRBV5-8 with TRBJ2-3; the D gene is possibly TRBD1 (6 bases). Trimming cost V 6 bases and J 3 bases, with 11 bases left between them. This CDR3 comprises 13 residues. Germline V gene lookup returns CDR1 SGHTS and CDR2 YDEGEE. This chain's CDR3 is CASKVTGTDTQYF. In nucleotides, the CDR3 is TGTGCCAGCAAAGTTACAGGGACAGATACGCAGTATTTT.

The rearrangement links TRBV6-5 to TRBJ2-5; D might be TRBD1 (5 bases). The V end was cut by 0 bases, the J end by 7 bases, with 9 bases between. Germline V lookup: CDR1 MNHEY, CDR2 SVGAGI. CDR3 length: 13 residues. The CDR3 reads CASSYSPRGTQYF. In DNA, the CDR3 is TGTGCCAGCAGTTACTCGCCTAGGGGGACCCAGTACTTC.

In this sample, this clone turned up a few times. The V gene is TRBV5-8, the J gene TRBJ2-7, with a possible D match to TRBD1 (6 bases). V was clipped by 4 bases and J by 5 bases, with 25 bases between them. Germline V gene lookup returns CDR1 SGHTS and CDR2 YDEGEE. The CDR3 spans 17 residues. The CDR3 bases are TGTGCCAGCAGCCCGAATCTCGGGACACCGGTAAGGAACGAGCAGTACTTC. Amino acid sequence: CASSPNLGTPVRNEQYF.

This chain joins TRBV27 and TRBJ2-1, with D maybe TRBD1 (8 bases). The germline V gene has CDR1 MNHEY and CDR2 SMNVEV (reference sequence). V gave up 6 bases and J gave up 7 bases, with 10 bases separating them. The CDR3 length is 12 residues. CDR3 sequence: CASRQGGNEQFF. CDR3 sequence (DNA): TGTGCCAGCAGACAGGGGGGGAATGAGCAGTTCTTC.

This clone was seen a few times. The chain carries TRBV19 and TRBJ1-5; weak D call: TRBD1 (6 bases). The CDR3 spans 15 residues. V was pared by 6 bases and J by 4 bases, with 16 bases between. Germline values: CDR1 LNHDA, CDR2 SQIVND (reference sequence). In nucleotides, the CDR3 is TGTGCCAGTAGCCCGGGGGGGCCCCTTAATCAGCCCCAGCATTTT. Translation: CASSPGGPLNQPQHF. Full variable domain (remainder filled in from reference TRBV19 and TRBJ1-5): DGGITQSPKYLFRKEGQNVTLSCEQNLNHDAMYWYRQDPGQGLRLIYYSQIVNDFQKGDIAEGYSVSREKKESFPLTVTSAQKNPTAFYLCASSPGGPLNQPQHFGDGTRLSIL.

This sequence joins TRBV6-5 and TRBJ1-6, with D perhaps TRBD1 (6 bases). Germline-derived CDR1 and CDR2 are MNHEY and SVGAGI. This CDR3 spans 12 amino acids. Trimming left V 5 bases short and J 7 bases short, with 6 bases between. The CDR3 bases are TGTGCCAGCAGTCAGGGGAATTCACCCCTCCACTTT. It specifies CASSQGNSPLHF.

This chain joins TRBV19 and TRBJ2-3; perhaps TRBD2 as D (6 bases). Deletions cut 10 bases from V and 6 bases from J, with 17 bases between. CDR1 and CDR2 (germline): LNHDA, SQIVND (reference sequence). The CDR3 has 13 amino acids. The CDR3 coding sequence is TGTGCCACCGGGACTCCGGCTCAGGATACGCAGTATTTT. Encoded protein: CATGTPAQDTQYF. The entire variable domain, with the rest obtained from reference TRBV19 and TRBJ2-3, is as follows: DGGITQSPKYLFRKEGQNVTLSCEQNLNHDAMYWYRQDPGQGLRLIYYSQIVNDFQKGDIAEGYSVSREKKESFPLTVTSAQKNPTAFYLCATGTPAQDTQYFGPGTRLTVL.

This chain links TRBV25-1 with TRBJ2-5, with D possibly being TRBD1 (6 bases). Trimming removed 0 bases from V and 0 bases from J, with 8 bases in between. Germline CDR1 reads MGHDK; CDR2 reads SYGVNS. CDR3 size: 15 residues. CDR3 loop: CASSEYGGHQETQYF. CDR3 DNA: TGTGCCAGCAGTGAATATGGGGGCCACCAAGAGACCCAGTACTTC.

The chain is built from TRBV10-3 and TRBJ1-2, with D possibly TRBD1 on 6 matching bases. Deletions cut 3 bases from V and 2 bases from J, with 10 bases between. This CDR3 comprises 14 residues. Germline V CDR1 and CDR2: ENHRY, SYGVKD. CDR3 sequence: CAISDIQGNYGYTF. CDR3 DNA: TGTGCCATCAGTGACATACAGGGAAACTATGGCTACACCTTC.

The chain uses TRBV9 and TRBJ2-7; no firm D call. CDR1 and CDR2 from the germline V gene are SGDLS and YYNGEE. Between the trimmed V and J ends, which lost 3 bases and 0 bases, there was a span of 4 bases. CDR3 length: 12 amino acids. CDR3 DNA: TGTGCCAGCAGCGGGAGCTCCTACGAGCAGTACTTC. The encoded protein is CASSGSSYEQYF.

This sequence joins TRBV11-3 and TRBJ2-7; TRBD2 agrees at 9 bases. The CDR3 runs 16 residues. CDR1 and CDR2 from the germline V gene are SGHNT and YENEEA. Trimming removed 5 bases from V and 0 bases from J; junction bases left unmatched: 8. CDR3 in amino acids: CASSLLIAGVSYEQYF. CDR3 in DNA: TGTGCCAGCAGCCTACTTATAGCGGGAGTCTCCTACGAGCAGTACTTC.

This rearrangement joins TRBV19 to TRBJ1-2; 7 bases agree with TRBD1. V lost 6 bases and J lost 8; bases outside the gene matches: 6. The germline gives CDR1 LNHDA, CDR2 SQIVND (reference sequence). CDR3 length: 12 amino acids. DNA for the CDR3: TGTGCCAGTAGCCGGGGACAGAGCGGCTACACCTTC. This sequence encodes CASSRGQSGYTF.

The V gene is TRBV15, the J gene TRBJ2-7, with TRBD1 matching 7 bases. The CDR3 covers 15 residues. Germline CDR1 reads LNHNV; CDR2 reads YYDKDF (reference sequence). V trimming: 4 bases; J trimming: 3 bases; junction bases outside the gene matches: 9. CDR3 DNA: TGTGCCACCAGCACAGACAGGGCATCATTCTACGAGCAGTACTTC. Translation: CATSTDRASFYEQYF.

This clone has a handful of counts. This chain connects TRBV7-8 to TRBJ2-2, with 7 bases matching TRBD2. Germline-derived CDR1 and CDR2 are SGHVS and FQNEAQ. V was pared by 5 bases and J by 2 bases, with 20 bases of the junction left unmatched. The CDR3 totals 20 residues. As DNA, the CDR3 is TGTGCCAGCAGCCCACGGACTAGTACGCCCTTAAGGTTTAACACCGGGGAGCTGTTTTTT. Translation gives CASSPRTSTPLRFNTGELFF.

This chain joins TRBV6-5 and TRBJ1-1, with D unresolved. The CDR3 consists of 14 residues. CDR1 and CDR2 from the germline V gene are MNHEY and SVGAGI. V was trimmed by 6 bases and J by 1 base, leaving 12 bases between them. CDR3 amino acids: CASSITSGNTEAFF. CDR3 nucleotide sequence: TGTGCCAGCAGCATTACTTCTGGGAACACTGAAGCTTTCTTT.

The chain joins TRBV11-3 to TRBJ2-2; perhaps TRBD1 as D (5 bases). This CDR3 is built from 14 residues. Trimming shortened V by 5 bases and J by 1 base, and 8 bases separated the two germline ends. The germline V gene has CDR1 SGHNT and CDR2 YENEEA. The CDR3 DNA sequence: TGTGCCAGCAGCCCCAGGGTGAACACCGGGGAGCTGTTTTTT. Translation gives CASSPRVNTGELFF. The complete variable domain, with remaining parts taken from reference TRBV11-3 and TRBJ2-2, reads EAGVVQSPRYKIIEKKQPVAFWCNPISGHNTLYWYLQNLGQGPELLIRYENEEAVDDSQLPKDRFSAERLKGVDSTLKIQPAELGDSAVYLCASSPRVNTGELFFGEGSRLTVL.

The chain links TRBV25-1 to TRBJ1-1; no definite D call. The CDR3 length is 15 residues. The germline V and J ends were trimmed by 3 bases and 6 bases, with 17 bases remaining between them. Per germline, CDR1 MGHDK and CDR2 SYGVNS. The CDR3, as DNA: TGTGCCAGCAGTGAGTCCAGTGGCCCGATCGCTGAAGCTTTCTTT. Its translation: CASSESSGPIAEAFF.

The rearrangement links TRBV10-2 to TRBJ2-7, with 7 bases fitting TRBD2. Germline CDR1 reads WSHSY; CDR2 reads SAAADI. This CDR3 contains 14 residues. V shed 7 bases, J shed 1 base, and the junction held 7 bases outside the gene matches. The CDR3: CASTGSGPSYEQYF. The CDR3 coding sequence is TGCGCCAGCACTGGTAGCGGGCCGTCCTACGAGCAGTACTTC.

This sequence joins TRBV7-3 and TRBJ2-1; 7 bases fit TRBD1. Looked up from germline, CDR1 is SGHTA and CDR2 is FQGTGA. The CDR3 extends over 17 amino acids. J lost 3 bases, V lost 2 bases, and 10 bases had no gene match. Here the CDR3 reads CASSLGEEGADYNEQFF. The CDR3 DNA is TGTGCCAGCAGCTTAGGGGAAGAGGGGGCGGACTACAATGAGCAGTTCTTC.

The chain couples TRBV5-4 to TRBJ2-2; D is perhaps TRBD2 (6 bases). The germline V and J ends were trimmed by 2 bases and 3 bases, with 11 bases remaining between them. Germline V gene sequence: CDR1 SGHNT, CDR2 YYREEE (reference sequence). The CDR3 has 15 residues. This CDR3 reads CASSLGGEDTGELFF. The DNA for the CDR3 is TGTGCCAGCAGCTTAGGAGGGGAGGACACCGGGGAGCTGTTTTTT.

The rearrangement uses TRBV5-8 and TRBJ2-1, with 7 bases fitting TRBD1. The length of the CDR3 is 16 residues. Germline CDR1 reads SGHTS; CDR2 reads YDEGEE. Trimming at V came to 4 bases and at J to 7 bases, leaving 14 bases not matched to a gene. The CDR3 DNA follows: TGTGCCAGCAGCCCGACAGGGAGAACGTTTGGGAATGAGCAGTTCTTC. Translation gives CASSPTGRTFGNEQFF. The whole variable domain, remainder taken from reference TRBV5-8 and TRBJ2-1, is EAGVTQSPTHLIKTRGQQATLRCSPISGHTSVYWYQQALGLGLQFLLWYDEGEERNRGNFPPRFSGRQFPNYSSELNVNALELEDSALYLCASSPTGRTFGNEQFFGPGTRLTVL.

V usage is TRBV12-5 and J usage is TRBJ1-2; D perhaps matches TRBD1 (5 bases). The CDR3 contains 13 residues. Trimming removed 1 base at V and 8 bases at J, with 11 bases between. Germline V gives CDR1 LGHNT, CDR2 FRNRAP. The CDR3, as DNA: TGTGCTAGTGGTTTGGCCGGGGGTTCGGGCTACACCTTC. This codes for CASGLAGGSGYTF.

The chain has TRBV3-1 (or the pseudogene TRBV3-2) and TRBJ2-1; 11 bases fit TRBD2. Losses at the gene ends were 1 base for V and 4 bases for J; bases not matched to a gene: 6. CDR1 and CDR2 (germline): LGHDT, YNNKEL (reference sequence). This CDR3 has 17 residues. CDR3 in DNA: TGTGCCAGCAGCCAAGGGGGTAGCGGGAGGGGGTACAATGAGCAGTTCTTC. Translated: CASSQGGSGRGYNEQFF.

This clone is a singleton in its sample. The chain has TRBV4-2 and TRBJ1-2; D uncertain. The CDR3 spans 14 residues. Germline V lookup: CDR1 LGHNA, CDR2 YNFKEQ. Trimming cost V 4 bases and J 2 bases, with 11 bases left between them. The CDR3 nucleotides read TGTGCCAGCAGCCCAGCGGCAAAAAACTATGGCTACACCTTC. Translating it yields CASSPAAKNYGYTF.